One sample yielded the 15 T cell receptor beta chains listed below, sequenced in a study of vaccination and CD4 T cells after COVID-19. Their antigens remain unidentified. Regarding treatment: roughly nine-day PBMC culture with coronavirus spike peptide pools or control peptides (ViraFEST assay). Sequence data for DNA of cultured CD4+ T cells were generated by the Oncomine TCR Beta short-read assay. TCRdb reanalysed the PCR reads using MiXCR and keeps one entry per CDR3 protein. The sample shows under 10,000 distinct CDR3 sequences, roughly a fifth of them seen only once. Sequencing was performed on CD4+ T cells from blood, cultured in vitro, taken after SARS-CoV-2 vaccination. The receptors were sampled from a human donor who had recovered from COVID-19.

The CDR3 coding sequence is TGCGCCAGCAGCCAAGACTGGACAGGGTTTACGCAGTATTTT. Its protein is CASSQDWTGFTQYF. V is TRBV4-1 and J is TRBJ2-3, with 8 nucleotides matching TRBD1. This CDR3 is built from 14 residues. Per the germline V gene, CDR1 is MGHRA and CDR2 is YSYEKL. The V segment lost 0 bases and the J segment 8 bases; nucleotides outside the gene matches: 4.

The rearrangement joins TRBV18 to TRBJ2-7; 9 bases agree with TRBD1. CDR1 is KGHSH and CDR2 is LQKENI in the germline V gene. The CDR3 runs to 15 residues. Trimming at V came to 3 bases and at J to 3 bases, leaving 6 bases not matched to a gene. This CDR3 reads CASSPLQGASYEQYF. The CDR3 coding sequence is TGTGCCAGCTCACCGCTACAGGGGGCAAGCTACGAGCAGTACTTC. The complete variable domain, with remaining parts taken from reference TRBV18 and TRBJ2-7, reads NAGVMQNPRHLVRRRGQEARLRCSPMKGHSHVYWYRQLPEEGLKFMVYLQKENIIDESGMPKERFSAEFPKEGPSILRIQQVVRGDSAAYFCASSPLQGASYEQYFGPGTRLTVT.

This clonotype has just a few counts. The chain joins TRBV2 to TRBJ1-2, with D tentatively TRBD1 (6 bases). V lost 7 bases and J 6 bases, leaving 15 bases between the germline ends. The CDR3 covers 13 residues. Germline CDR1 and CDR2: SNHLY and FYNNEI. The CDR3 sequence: CASNPGTPDGYTF. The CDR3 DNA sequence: TGTGCCAGCAACCCCGGGACACCGGATGGCTACACCTTC.

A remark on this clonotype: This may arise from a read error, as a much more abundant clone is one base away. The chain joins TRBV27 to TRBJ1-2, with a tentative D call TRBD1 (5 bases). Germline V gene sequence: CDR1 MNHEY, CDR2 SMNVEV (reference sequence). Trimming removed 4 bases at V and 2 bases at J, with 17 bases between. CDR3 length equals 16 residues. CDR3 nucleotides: TGTGCCAGCAGTTCGCGACAGAGCCCGGGAAACTATGGCTACACCTTC. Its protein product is CASSSRQSPGNYGYTF.

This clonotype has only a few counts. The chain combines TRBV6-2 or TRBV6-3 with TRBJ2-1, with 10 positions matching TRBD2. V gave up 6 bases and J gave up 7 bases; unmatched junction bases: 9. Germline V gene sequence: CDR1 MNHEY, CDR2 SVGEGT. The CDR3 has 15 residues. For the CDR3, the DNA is TGTGCCAGCAGCTACGGGAGCGGGAGGGGGAATGAGCAGTTCTTC. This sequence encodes CASSYGSGRGNEQFF.

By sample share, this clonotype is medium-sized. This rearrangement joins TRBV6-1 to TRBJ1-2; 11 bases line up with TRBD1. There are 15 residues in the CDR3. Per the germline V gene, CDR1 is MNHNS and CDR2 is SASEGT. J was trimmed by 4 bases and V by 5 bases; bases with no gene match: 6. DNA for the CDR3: TGTGCCAGCAGTACACCGGGACAGGGGGGCTATGGCTACACCTTC. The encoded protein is CASSTPGQGGYGYTF.

The CDR3 sequence is CAIGTGSNQPQHF. CDR3 DNA: TGTGCCATCGGGACAGGGAGCAATCAGCCCCAGCATTTT. The V gene is TRBV10-3, the J gene TRBJ1-5, with 9 bases fitting TRBD1. This CDR3 has 13 amino acids. The junction had 0 bases not matched to a gene; V was cut back by 8 bases and J by 1 base. Germline CDR1 is ENHRY and CDR2 is SYGVKD.

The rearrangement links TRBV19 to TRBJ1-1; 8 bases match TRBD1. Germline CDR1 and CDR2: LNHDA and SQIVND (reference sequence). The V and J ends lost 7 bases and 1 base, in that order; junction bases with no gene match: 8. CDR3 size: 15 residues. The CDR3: CASIPLTGANTEAFF. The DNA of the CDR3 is TGTGCCAGTATCCCATTGACAGGGGCGAACACTGAAGCTTTCTTT.

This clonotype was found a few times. The CDR3 sequence is CATSVGGLPGSGANVLTF. The CDR3 nucleotides are TGTGCCACCAGTGTTGGGGGACTACCCGGCTCTGGGGCCAACGTCCTGACTTTC. The chain couples TRBV24-1 to TRBJ2-6, with 7 bases aligning to TRBD2. CDR1 KGHDR and CDR2 SFDVKD come from the germline V gene. The CDR3 spans 18 residues. V lost 5 bases and J lost 0; bases outside the gene matches: 9.

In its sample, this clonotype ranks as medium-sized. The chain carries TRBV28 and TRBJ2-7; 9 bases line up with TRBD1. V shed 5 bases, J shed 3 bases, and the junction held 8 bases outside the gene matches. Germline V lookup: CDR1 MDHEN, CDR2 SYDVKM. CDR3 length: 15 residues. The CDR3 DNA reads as TGTGCCAGCAGTGCTTCCACGGGACAGGGCTACGAGCAGTACTTC. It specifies CASSASTGQGYEQYF.

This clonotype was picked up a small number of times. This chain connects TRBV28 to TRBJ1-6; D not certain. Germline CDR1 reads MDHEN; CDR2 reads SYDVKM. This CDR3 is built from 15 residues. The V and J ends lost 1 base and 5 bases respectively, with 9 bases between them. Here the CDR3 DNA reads TGTGCCAGCAGTTTATCGTCGGGCCATAATTCACCCCTCCACTTT. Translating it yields CASSLSSGHNSPLHF.

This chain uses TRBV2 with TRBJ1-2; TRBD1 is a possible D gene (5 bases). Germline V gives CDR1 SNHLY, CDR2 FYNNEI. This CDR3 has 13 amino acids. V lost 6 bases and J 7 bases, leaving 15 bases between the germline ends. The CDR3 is CASRGTLLGGYTF. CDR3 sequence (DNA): TGTGCCAGCAGAGGGACGCTTTTGGGTGGCTACACCTTC.

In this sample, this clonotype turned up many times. The CDR3 nucleotides are TGCAGTGCTAGTTTCGGGAGCGAGCGTAGTTCACCCCTCCACTTT. Protein product: CSASFGSERSSPLHF. The chain employs TRBV20-1 and TRBJ1-6; D uncertain. Germline assignment: CDR1 DFQATT and CDR2 SNEGSKA (reference sequence). This CDR3 is built from 15 residues. V gave up 3 bases and J gave up 9 bases, with 18 bases separating them.

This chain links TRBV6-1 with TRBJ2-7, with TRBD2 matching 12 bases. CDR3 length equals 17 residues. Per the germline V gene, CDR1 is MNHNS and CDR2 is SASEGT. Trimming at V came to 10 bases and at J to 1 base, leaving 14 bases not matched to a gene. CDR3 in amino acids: CATERASGGAGSYEQYF. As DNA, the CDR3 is TGTGCCACCGAGAGGGCTAGCGGGGGGGCGGGATCCTACGAGCAGTACTTC.

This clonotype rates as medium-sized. CDR3 sequence (DNA): TGTGCCAGCAGCTTAGGAGGAAGAGATACGCAGTATTTT. Its translation: CASSLGGRDTQYF. The rearrangement joins TRBV7-2 to TRBJ2-3; no clear D gene. Trimming took 1 base from V and 5 from J, leaving 7 bases between them. Per the germline V gene, CDR1 is SGHTA and CDR2 is FQGNSA. The CDR3 has 13 amino acids.